The clone carrying this T cell receptor (beta chain) was counted between two and nine times. The sample belongs to a study of blood T cell repertoires in COVID-19. In the study overall: Spain, Italy and the United States supplied samples that represented acute and convalescent COVID-19. PBMCs, B-cell-depleted T cells, or T cells were the source of the cDNA or gDNA that made up the material.

CDR1 and CDR2 (germline): KGHDR, SFDVKD. Between the trimmed V and J ends, which lost 4 bases and 5 bases, there was a span of 13 bases. This CDR3 is 14 amino acids long. Per the authors' pipeline: Nucleated cell counts were estimated from reference gene primer amplification. Repertoires were generated with immunoSEQ multiplex PCR, while TCRdb's copy carries only in-frame clones and drops some. The V and J calls and clone size were taken over from that table, and D and trimming were inferred from the DNA. The table records about 78,000 clones, 75% to 95% of them present only once. V usage is TRBV24-1 and J usage is TRBJ1-2; possibly TRBD1 for D (6 bases). This sequence originates from a woman of 80 years or more with acute or convalescent COVID-19. Sequencing was performed on peripheral blood. In nucleotides, the CDR3 is TGTGCCACCAGTGACCACGACAGGCCGTATGGCTACACCTTC. It is translated as CATSDHDRPYGYTF.